The 17 T cell receptor beta chains given below trace back to one sample, sequenced in a study of blood T cell repertoires in COVID-19. Profiled with immunoSEQ multiplex PCR; TCRdb holds only in-frame clones, not every one. The sample lists fewer than 300,000 clones, roughly 90% occurring once. Sequencing was done on a sample of peripheral blood. Receptors originate from a man aged 18-30 years with active or convalescent COVID-19.

The V gene is TRBV15, the J gene TRBJ2-1; 11 nucleotides agree with TRBD2. V lost 6 bases and J lost 7; bases outside the gene matches: 8. CDR1 and CDR2 from the germline V gene are LNHNV and YYDKDF (reference sequence). The CDR3 is 15 amino acids. CDR3 nucleotide sequence: TGTGCCACCAGTCTTAGCGGGGGGGCTCGGAATGAGCAGTTCTTC. The encoded protein is CATSLSGGARNEQFF.

This chain joins TRBV6-1 and TRBJ1-3; a possible D gene is TRBD1 (5 bases). Trimming took off 3 bases at V and 0 bases at J, with 15 bases between the two ends. From germline, CDR1 is MNHNS and CDR2 SASEGT. CDR3 size: 17 residues. CDR3 sequence reads: CASSDYRSYRSGNTIYF. CDR3 in DNA: TGTGCCAGCAGTGATTACAGGAGCTACCGCTCTGGAAACACCATATATTTT.

This chain joins TRBV2 and TRBJ1-2, with D perhaps TRBD1 (5 bases). The CDR3 runs to 13 residues. Trimming removed 10 bases at V and 4 bases at J, with 16 bases between. From germline, CDR1 is SNHLY and CDR2 FYNNEI. CDR3 bases: TGTGCCAACGGGGGGGTTAAGGGCTATGGCTACACCTTC. Translated, it gives CANGGVKGYGYTF.

The genes are TRBV19 and TRBJ2-7; maybe TRBD1 (5 bases). Trimming left V 6 bases short and J 2 bases short, with 11 bases between. The V gene's germline CDR1 is LNHDA and CDR2 SQIVND (reference sequence). CDR3 length: 13 residues. CDR3 region: CASSPATAYEQYF. DNA of the CDR3: TGTGCCAGTAGCCCCGCGACAGCCTACGAGCAGTACTTC.

This clone was counted a single time. V usage is TRBV3-1 (or the pseudogene TRBV3-2) and J usage is TRBJ1-2, with D unclear. Germline-derived CDR1 and CDR2 are LGHDT and YNNKEL (reference sequence). Trimming cost V 0 bases and J 1 base, with 6 bases left between them. This CDR3 contains 14 residues. The CDR3 loop is CASSQDGNNYGYTF. CDR3 bases: TGTGCCAGCAGCCAAGACGGGAATAACTATGGCTACACCTTC.

This clone was seen a single time. V and J are TRBV19 and TRBJ1-6; D is unclear. Trimming removed 3 bases from V and 6 bases from J, with 3 bases in between. Germline V CDR1 and CDR2: LNHDA, SQIVND (reference sequence). The CDR3 extends over 12 amino acids. CDR3: CASSIGNSPLHF. CDR3 in DNA: TGTGCCAGTAGTATCGGTAATTCACCCCTCCACTTT.

The chain employs TRBV11-2 and TRBJ1-1; 12 nucleotides agree with TRBD1. The CDR3 consists of 17 residues. With V trimmed by 10 bases and J by 4 bases, 16 bases remained unmatched. Germline CDR1 SGHAT, CDR2 FQNNGV. CDR3 protein: CATRQGRDRGHGTEAFF. The CDR3 bases are TGTGCCACCCGCCAAGGTAGGGACAGGGGGCACGGCACTGAAGCTTTCTTT.

The rearrangement links TRBV25-1 to TRBJ1-2; 7 bases fit TRBD1. The CDR3 runs 16 residues. The J segment lost 4 bases and the V segment lost 3 bases, leaving 11 bases of the junction unmatched. Germline loops: CDR1 MGHDK, CDR2 SYGVNS. CDR3: CASSEGMTGLIYGYTF. Here the CDR3 DNA reads TGTGCCAGCAGTGAGGGCATGACAGGGCTGATCTATGGCTACACCTTC.

V usage is TRBV6-5 and J usage is TRBJ2-3; D gene ambiguous. The CDR3 totals 16 residues. Germline assignment: CDR1 MNHEY and CDR2 SVGAGI. Trimming took 3 bases from V and 2 from J, leaving 15 bases between them. CDR3 DNA: TGTGCCAGCAGTTATCGTTCGCGCACTCCCACAGATACGCAGTATTTT. This codes for CASSYRSRTPTDTQYF.

This CDR3 reads CASSYSYRGQDGYTF. The CDR3 coding sequence is TGTGCCAGCAGTTACTCGTACAGGGGGCAGGATGGCTACACCTTC. The rearrangement links TRBV6-5 to TRBJ1-2, with 9 positions matching TRBD1. CDR1 and CDR2 (germline): MNHEY, SVGAGI. Losses at the gene ends were 0 bases for V and 6 bases for J; bases not matched to a gene: 5. This CDR3 contains 15 residues.

V gene TRBV2 combines with J gene TRBJ1-4, with D perhaps matching TRBD1 (5 bases). CDR1 and CDR2 from the germline V gene are SNHLY and FYNNEI. There are 14 residues in the CDR3. The V gene lost 6 bases and the J gene lost 7 bases, with 15 bases spanning the gap. The CDR3 sequence: CASRPGEGSEKLFF. CDR3 bases: TGTGCCAGCAGACCTGGGGAGGGGAGTGAAAAACTGTTTTTT.

This sequence joins TRBV2 and TRBJ1-6; the D gene is possibly TRBD1 (6 bases). V lost 3 bases to trimming and J lost 7 bases, with 22 bases between them. The length of the CDR3 is 18 residues. CDR1 is SNHLY, CDR2 FYNNEI, per germline. CDR3 DNA sequence: TGTGCCAGCAGTGAGCTGAACGTAAGGGGGTCCAGGAATTCACCCCTCCACTTT. This codes for CASSELNVRGSRNSPLHF.

A single count supports this clone. CDR3 in amino acids: CASSRGQGATDTQYF. The CDR3 DNA is TGCGCCAGCAGCCGGGGACAGGGGGCCACAGATACGCAGTATTTT. The chain combines TRBV5-1 with TRBJ2-3; 12 bases line up with TRBD1. Germline V lookup: CDR1 SGHRS, CDR2 YFSETQ. The CDR3 covers 15 residues. The J segment lost 2 bases and the V segment lost 4 bases, leaving 2 bases of the junction unmatched.

This clone was picked up one time. V is TRBV13 and J is TRBJ2-7; the D gene is possibly TRBD1 (6 bases). This CDR3 is built from 14 residues. Trimming cost V 1 base and J 6 bases, with 13 bases left between them. Germline V gives CDR1 PRHDT, CDR2 FYEKMQ (reference sequence). The chain's CDR3 is CASSLVGAASEQYF. In nucleotides, the CDR3 is TGTGCCAGCAGCTTAGTGGGGGCAGCCTCCGAGCAGTACTTC.

This clone was detected a few times. V and J are TRBV19 and TRBJ2-6; D is uncertain. CDR3 length: 16 residues. The V end was cut by 5 bases, the J end by 1 base, with 12 bases between. The germline V gene has CDR1 LNHDA and CDR2 SQIVND (reference sequence). The CDR3 DNA sequence: TGTGCCAGTAGTCGGTCAAGCGCGTCTGGGGCCAACGTCCTGACTTTC. Translated: CASSRSSASGANVLTF.

This clone was counted once. This rearrangement joins TRBV7-2 to TRBJ1-6, with D tentatively TRBD1 (6 bases). This CDR3 region has 17 residues. Trimming removed 1 base from V and 0 bases from J, with 10 bases in between. Germline CDR1 reads SGHTA; CDR2 reads FQGNSA. CDR3 residues: CASSLGTASSYNSPLHF. Here the CDR3 DNA reads TGTGCCAGCAGCTTAGGGACAGCAAGCTCCTATAATTCACCCCTCCACTTT.

The chain links TRBV7-2 to TRBJ2-5; 7 positions agree with TRBD2. CDR1 is SGHTA, CDR2 FQGNSA, per germline. The J segment lost 5 bases and the V segment lost 3 bases, leaving 9 bases of the junction unmatched. This CDR3 is built from 15 residues. The CDR3 DNA follows: TGTGCCAGCAGCTTGAGCGGGGCGAAAGGGGAGACCCAGTACTTC. Translated, it gives CASSLSGAKGETQYF.